This T cell receptor beta chain was recorded in a study of OX40 agonist ivuxolimab in advanced cancers. Looking at the study overall: The dose-escalation cohort was about 83% male, with a mean age of 60 years, ranging about 23 to 79.

The assay was immunoSEQ multiplex PCR, and TCRdb's table has in-frame clones only and misses some. The sample lists more than 50,000 clones, roughly 89% occurring once. This clone was seen once. What it binds is not known. This CDR3 comprises 16 residues. Unmatched junction bases numbered 9, after V lost 4 bases and J lost 6 bases. Germline CDR1 and CDR2: SGHDT and YYEEEE. General study points: Low normalized T-cell clonal expansion also characterized some of the nonresponders. At 0.1 to 3.0 mg/kg and by week 6, clonal expansion occurred in CD4+ and CD8+ blood T cells.

The chain links TRBV5-6 to TRBJ2-3; 12 bases match TRBD2. This specimen was CD4+ or CD8+ T cells sorted from blood, taken in a trial of the OX40 agonist ivuxolimab. This sequence was found in an adult with an advanced solid tumor such as melanoma, head and neck, liver or kidney cancer. The CDR3 coding sequence is TGTGCCAGCAGCACGGGGGCTAGCGGGAGGGTCGATACGCAGTATTTT. It translates to CASSTGASGRVDTQYF.